This T cell receptor (beta chain) was documented in a study of blood T cell repertoires in COVID-19. Overall study: T cells, B-cell-depleted T cells, or PBMCs supplied cDNA or gDNA.

The CDR3 extends over 14 amino acids. Trimming at V came to 2 bases and at J to 9 bases, leaving 7 bases not matched to a gene. Germline loops: CDR1 SGHDT, CDR2 YYEEEE. Sequenced by immunoSEQ multiplex PCR; TCRdb stores in-frame clones only, minus some. The table has 650,000 to 800,000 clones, 80% to 90% seen once. The specimen sequenced was peripheral blood. This rearrangement joins TRBV5-6 to TRBJ2-1; 8 bases match TRBD2. The clonotype comes from a woman in her late teens or twenties with acute or convalescent COVID-19. This CDR3 reads CASSLAGARGEQFF. In nucleotides, the CDR3 is TGTGCCAGCAGCTTAGCGGGGGCCCGGGGTGAGCAGTTCTTC.